This T cell receptor beta chain was sequenced for a study of control samples from healthy donors and cancer patients. Germline values: CDR1 MDHEN, CDR2 SYDVKM. Trimming pared 8 bases from V and 7 bases from J, leaving 2 bases between. The CDR3 runs to 8 residues. Some clones are missing from TCRdb's copy, which holds only in-frame ones; the method was immunoSEQ multiplex PCR. The data show tens of thousands of clones, around 78% seen once. This chain uses TRBV28 with TRBJ1-2; D remains unclear. The clonotype originates from a man aged 60-69 years in good health. Specimen: blood. CDR3 sequence reads: CASGGYTF. Written as DNA, the CDR3 is TGTGCCAGCGGTGGCTACACCTTC.